This T cell receptor (beta chain) was recorded in a study of blood T cell repertoires in COVID-19. This clone is a singleton in its sample. Generated by immunoSEQ multiplex PCR, the TCRdb table keeps only in-frame clones and is missing some. The repertoire consists of about 46,000 clones, with around 87% occurring once and the leading ten covering approximately 3%. Germline loops: CDR1 SNHLY, CDR2 FYNNEI. The CDR3 has 19 residues. Losses at the gene ends were 8 bases for V and 0 bases for J; bases not matched to a gene: 22. What was sequenced was PBMCs or T cells enriched from blood (not recorded which). The rearrangement joins TRBV2 to TRBJ2-7, with TRBD2 identical over 7 bases. The receptor was derived from a woman aged 50 to 60 who had recovered from COVID-19. The CDR3 loop reads CASGRESGNGPIGSYEQYF. The CDR3 DNA sequence: TGTGCCAGCGGACGAGAAAGCGGGAATGGCCCGATCGGCTCCTACGAGCAGTACTTC.